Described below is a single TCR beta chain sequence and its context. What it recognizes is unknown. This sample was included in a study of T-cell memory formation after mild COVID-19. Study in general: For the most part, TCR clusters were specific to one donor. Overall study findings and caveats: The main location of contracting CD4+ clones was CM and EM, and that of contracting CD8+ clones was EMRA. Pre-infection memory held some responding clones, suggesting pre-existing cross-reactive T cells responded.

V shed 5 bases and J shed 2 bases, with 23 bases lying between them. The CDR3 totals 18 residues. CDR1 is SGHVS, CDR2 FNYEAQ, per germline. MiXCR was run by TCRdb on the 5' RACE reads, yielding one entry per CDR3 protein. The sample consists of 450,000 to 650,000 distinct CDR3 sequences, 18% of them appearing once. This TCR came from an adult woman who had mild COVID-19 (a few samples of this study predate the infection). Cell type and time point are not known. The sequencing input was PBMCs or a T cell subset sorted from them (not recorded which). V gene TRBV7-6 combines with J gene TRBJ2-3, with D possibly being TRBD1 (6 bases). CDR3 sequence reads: CASSQSHSLGALTDTQYF. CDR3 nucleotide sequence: TGTGCCAGCAGCCAATCCCACTCCCTGGGGGCTCTCACAGATACGCAGTATTTT.